This T cell receptor (beta chain) was sequenced in a study of PD-1 blockade in classical Hodgkin lymphoma. The table came from immunoSEQ multiplex PCR; TCRdb's copy has only in-frame clones and leaves some out. Among tens of thousands of clones listed, approximately 70% were seen once. The time point: cycle 4 day 1 (C4D1), after less than 7 weeks of nivolumab. The patients all showed relapse after autologous stem cell transplantation, while their brentuximab vedotin exposure varied. The study recorded best responses of complete response, partial response or progressive disease. About this clone itself: The antigen remains unidentified.

The CDR3 covers 16 residues. Germline lookup yields CDR1 LGHNA and CDR2 YNFKEQ. Losses at the gene ends were 0 bases for V and 6 bases for J; bases not matched to a gene: 10. Points from the study as a whole: Relative to healthy donors, newly diagnosed patients reportedly had lower baseline TCR diversity, which was reported as lower still in relapsed/refractory patients. Excluded were patients who started nivolumab under 1 year after ASCT, a group that had lower diversity. By cycle point C4D1, TCR diversity had risen significantly in CD4+ cells (but not CD8+ cells).

The sequencing here drew on peripheral blood mononuclear cells (PBMCs), taken before the fourth cycle of nivolumab. The V call is TRBV4-2, the J call TRBJ1-2; 7 positions agree with TRBD1. The origin of this receptor is a human donor with classical Hodgkin lymphoma. Written as DNA, the CDR3 is TGTGCCAGCAGCCAAGATTGGGACAGCCCCGAGAATGGCTACACCTTC. Amino acids: CASSQDWDSPENGYTF.